Below, 15 T cell receptor beta chains from the same sample are listed, as sequenced in a study of T cell repertoires in cytomegalovirus infection. The antigens for these receptors are not known. MiXCR, run by TCRdb on the reads, gives a single entry per CDR3 protein. This table has approximately 260,000 distinct CDR3 sequences, less than 25% appearing once. The sample was cultured PBMCs, taken from culture after CMV antigen stimulation. Source of these receptors: a human donor in good health (CMV status not recorded). Some clones in this sample may be carry-over from other donors' samples.

This clonotype was picked up a small number of times. The V call is TRBV6-5, the J call TRBJ2-5; maybe TRBD1 (5 bases). From germline, CDR1 is MNHEY and CDR2 SVGAGI. This CDR3 contains 15 residues. Trimming removed 6 bases at V and 6 bases at J, with 20 bases between. CDR3 loop: CASSRILGLGQTQYF. The CDR3 DNA reads TGTGCCAGCAGCCGGATTCTCGGTCTGGGGCAGACCCAGTACTTC.

The chain has TRBV20-1 and TRBJ1-1; D is perhaps TRBD1 (6 bases). The germline CDR1 and CDR2 sequences are DFQATT and SNEGSKA (reference sequence). V lost 1 base to trimming and J lost 7 bases, with 10 bases between them. The CDR3 covers 12 residues. The CDR3 region is CSARGQAGEAFF. CDR3 nucleotides: TGCAGTGCTAGAGGACAGGCGGGTGAAGCTTTCTTT.

The chain combines TRBV19 with TRBJ2-1; 11 nucleotides agree with TRBD2. The CDR3 extends over 15 amino acids. CDR1 is LNHDA, CDR2 SQIVND, per germline (reference sequence). The CDR3 DNA sequence: TGTCAAATTAGGGAGGGACTAGCGGATTACAATGAGCAGTTCTTC. This gives the protein CQIREGLADYNEQFF.

This clonotype showed up many times. The chain recombines TRBV7-2 with TRBJ2-5, with D tentatively TRBD1 or TRBD2 (5 bases each). Germline CDR1 SGHTA, CDR2 FQGNSA. Between the trimmed V and J ends, which lost 0 bases and 5 bases, there was a span of 7 bases. This CDR3 region has 13 residues. In DNA form, the CDR3 reads TGTGCCAGCAGCTTAGCCAGGGAGGAGACCCAGTACTTC. It specifies CASSLAREETQYF.

V and J are TRBV15 and TRBJ1-5; 7 bases are shared with TRBD1. Looked up from germline, CDR1 is LNHNV and CDR2 is YYDKDF (reference sequence). V trimming: 5 bases; J trimming: 8 bases; junction bases outside the gene matches: 6. CDR3 length: 13 residues. The DNA for the CDR3 is TGTGCCACCAGCTCCTCCAGGGGGGAGCCCCAGCATTTT. Translated: CATSSSRGEPQHF.

The chain carries TRBV7-9 and TRBJ2-1; 13 bases are a match to TRBD2. This CDR3 region has 15 residues. V shed 5 bases, J shed 8 bases, and the junction held 6 bases outside the gene matches. Germline V gene lookup returns CDR1 SEHNR and CDR2 FQNEAQ (reference sequence). In nucleotides, the CDR3 is TGTGCCAGCAGCCGTCGGACTAGCGGGAGCGATGAGCAGTTCTTC. Protein: CASSRRTSGSDEQFF.

This clonotype showed up just a few times. The chain couples TRBV6-6 to TRBJ2-1; 7 nucleotides match TRBD2. Germline V CDR1 and CDR2: MNHNY, SVGAGI (reference sequence). The CDR3 totals 16 residues. V shed 1 base and J 9 bases; nucleotides not matched to a gene: 12. As DNA, the CDR3 is TGTGCCAGCAGTTACTACGCGGGAGAGCGCTCCGGTGAGCAGTTCTTC. This gives the protein CASSYYAGERSGEQFF.

This clonotype was counted ten times or more. This sequence joins TRBV7-2 and TRBJ2-1; 7 bases align to TRBD2. Unmatched junction bases numbered 8, after V lost 0 bases and J lost 6 bases. Germline CDR1 SGHTA, CDR2 FQGNSA. The CDR3 is 16 residues long. In DNA, the CDR3 is TGTGCCAGCAGCTTAGCGAGTAGGCGGGAGTTCAATGAGCAGTTCTTC. It translates to CASSLASRREFNEQFF.

This clonotype was found many times. The chain combines TRBV7-2 with TRBJ1-2; possible D gene TRBD1, 5 bases. Germline CDR1 reads SGHTA; CDR2 reads FQGNSA. Trimming cost V 2 bases and J 8 bases, with 12 bases left between them. This CDR3 region has 13 residues. The CDR3: CASSLRGLGGYTF. CDR3 nucleotide sequence: TGTGCCAGCAGCTTACGGGGCCTTGGGGGCTACACCTTC.

Note on this clonotype: The conserved closing phenylalanine or tryptophan is absent in this CDR3, likely reflecting a read error. This sequence joins TRBV7-6 and TRBJ2-5; no firm D call. With 5 bases removed from V and 1 base from J, the gap between germline ends came to 14 bases. Germline CDR1 SGHVS, CDR2 FNYEAQ. CDR3 length: 15 amino acids. The chain's CDR3 is CASSVPEKFQETQYS. The CDR3 bases are TGTGCCAGCAGCGTGCCAGAGAAATTCCAAGAGACCCAGTACTCC.

In the case of this clonotype: A much bigger clone sits one base away, suggesting this may be a read error. The chain has TRBV4-1 and TRBJ1-3, with D unresolved. V was trimmed by 5 bases and J by 1 base, leaving 12 bases between them. The CDR3 extends over 15 amino acids. Germline CDR1 and CDR2: MGHRA and YSYEKL. As DNA, the CDR3 is TGCGCCAGCAGCAAAGTAGTGTTATCTGGAAACACCATATATTTT. It is translated as CASSKVVLSGNTIYF.

This clonotype has ten or more counts. The chain links TRBV7-2 to TRBJ2-7; D is possibly TRBD2 (6 bases). The CDR3 is 14 residues long. CDR1 is SGHTA and CDR2 is FQGNSA in the germline V gene. Between the trimmed V and J ends, which lost 5 bases and 4 bases, there was a span of 15 bases. In DNA, the CDR3 is TGTGCCAGCAGCCTTGGGGGAGGCGGGTACGAGCAGTACTTC. Its translation: CASSLGGGGYEQYF.

In regard to this clonotype: A much bigger clone sits one base away, suggesting this may be a read error. The chain carries TRBV6-2 or TRBV6-3 and TRBJ2-1; TRBD2 agrees at 11 bases. The CDR3 loop spans 14 amino acids. Per the germline V gene, CDR1 is MNHEY and CDR2 is SVGEGT. CDR3 protein: CASSLLAGEGEQSF. The CDR3 DNA reads TGTGCCAGCAGCCTACTAGCGGGAGAAGGGGAGCAGTCCTTC.

This clonotype came up once. The chain combines TRBV7-9 with TRBJ2-7; D possibly corresponds to TRBD1 (6 bases). The CDR3 runs to 16 residues. The V end was cut by 5 bases, the J end by 2 bases, with 19 bases between. Germline loops: CDR1 SEHNR, CDR2 FQNEAQ (reference sequence). In DNA, the CDR3 is TGTGCCAGCAGCCACAATTATGCAGGGGAAACCTACGAGCAGTACTTC. It codes for CASSHNYAGETYEQYF.

This chain uses TRBV30 with TRBJ1-3; unclear D gene. CDR1 and CDR2 from the germline V gene are GTSNPN and SVGIG (reference sequence). The CDR3 spans 14 residues. Trimming cost V 6 bases and J 1 base, with 13 bases left between them. CDR3: CACHFPGSGNTIYF. CDR3 coding DNA: TGTGCCTGCCATTTCCCAGGATCTGGAAACACCATATATTTT.